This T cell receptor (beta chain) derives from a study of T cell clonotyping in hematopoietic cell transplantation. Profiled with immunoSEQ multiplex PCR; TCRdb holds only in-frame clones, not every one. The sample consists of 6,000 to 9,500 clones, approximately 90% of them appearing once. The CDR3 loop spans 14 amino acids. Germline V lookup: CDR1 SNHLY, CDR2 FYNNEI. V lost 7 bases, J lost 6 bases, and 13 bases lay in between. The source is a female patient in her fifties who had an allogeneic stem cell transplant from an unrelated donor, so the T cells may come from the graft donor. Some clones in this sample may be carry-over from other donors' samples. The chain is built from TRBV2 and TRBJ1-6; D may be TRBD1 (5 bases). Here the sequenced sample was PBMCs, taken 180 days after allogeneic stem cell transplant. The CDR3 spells CASNRDQPNSPLHF. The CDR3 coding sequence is TGTGCCAGCAACCGGGACCAACCTAATTCACCCCTCCACTTT.